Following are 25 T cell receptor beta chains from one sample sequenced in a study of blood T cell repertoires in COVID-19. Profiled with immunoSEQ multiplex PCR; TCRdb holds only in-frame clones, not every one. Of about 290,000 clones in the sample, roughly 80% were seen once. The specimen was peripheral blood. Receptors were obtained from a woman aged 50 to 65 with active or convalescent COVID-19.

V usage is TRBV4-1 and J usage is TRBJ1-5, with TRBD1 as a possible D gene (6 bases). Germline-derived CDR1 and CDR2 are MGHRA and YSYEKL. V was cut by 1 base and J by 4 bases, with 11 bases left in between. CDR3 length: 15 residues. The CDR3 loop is CASSQAGQGNQPQHF. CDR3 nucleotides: TGCGCCAGCAGCCAAGCAGGGCAGGGGAATCAGCCCCAGCATTTT.

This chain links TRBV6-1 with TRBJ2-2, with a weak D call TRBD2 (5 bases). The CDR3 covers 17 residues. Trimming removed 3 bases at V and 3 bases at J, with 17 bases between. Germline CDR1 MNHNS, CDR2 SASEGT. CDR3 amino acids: CASSDKQFQRDTGELFF. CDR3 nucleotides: TGTGCCAGCAGTGATAAACAGTTTCAGAGGGACACCGGGGAGCTGTTTTTT.

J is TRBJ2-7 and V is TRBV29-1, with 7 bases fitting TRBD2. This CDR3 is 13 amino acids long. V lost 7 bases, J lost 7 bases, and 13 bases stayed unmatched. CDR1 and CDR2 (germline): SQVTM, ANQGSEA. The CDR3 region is CSARSGEGPEQYF. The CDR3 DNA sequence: TGCAGCGCCAGAAGTGGGGAGGGGCCAGAGCAGTACTTC.

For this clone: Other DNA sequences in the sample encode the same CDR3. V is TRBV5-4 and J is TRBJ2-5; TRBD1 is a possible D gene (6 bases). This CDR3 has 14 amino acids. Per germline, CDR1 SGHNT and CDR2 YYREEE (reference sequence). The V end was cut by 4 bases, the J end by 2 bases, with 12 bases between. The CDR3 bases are TGTGCCAGCAGCCTCGGACAGACTCAAGAGACCCAGTACTTC. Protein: CASSLGQTQETQYF. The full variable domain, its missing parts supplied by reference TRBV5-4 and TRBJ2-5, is ETGVTQSPTHLIKTRGQQVTLRCSSQSGHNTVSWYQQALGQGPQFIFQYYREEENGRGNFPPRFSGLQFPNYSSELNVNALELDDSALYLCASSLGQTQETQYFGPGTRLLVL.

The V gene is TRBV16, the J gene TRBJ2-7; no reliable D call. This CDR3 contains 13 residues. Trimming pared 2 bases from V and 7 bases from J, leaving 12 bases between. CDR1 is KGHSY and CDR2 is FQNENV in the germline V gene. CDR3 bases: TGTGCCAGCAGCCAAGGCCCCAGGCAGGAGCAGTACTTC. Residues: CASSQGPRQEQYF.

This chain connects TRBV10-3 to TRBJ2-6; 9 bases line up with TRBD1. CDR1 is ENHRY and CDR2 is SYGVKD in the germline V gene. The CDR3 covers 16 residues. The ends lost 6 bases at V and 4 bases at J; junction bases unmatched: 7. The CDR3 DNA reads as TGTGCCATCAGCTCACAGGGGGCGGAAGGGGCCAACGTCCTGACTTTC. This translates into CAISSQGAEGANVLTF.

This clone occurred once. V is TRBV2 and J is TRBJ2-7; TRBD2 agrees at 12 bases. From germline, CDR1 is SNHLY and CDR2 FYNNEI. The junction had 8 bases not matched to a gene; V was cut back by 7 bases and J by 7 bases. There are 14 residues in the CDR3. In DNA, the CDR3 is TGTGCCAGCAATAGGCTAGCGGGAGGGCAGGAGCAGTACTTC. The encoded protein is CASNRLAGGQEQYF.

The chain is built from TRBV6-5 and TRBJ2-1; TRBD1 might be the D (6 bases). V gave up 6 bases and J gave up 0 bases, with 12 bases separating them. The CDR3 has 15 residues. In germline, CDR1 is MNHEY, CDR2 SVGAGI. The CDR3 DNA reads TGTGCCAGCAGCCACCGGGACAACTCCTACAATGAGCAGTTCTTC. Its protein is CASSHRDNSYNEQFF.

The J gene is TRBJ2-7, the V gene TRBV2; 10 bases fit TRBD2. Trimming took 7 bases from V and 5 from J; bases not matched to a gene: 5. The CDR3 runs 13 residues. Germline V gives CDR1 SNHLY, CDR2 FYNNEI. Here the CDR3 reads CASKSSGRDEQYF. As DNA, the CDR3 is TGTGCCAGCAAGAGCAGCGGGAGGGACGAGCAGTACTTC.

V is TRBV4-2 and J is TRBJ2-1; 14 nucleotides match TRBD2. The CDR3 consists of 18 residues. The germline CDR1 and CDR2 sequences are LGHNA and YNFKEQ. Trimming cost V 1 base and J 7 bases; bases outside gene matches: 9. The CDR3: CASSQGMGLAGDVNEQFF. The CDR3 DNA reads TGTGCCAGCAGCCAAGGTATGGGACTAGCGGGAGACGTGAATGAGCAGTTCTTC.

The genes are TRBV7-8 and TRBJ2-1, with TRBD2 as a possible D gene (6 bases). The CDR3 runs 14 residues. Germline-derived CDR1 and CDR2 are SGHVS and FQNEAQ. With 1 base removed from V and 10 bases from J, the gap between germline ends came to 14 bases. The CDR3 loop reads CASSLGGGPKEQFF. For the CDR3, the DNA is TGTGCCAGCAGCTTAGGGGGAGGCCCCAAAGAGCAGTTCTTC.

DNA for the CDR3: TGTGCCACCAGTGACTCAATGACTAGCGGGATCTCCTACAATGAGCAGTTCTTC. This codes for CATSDSMTSGISYNEQFF. The chain is built from TRBV24-1 and TRBJ2-1; 11 bases line up with TRBD2. V lost 4 bases and J lost 0; bases outside the gene matches: 7. CDR3 size: 18 residues. Germline CDR1 reads KGHDR; CDR2 reads SFDVKD.

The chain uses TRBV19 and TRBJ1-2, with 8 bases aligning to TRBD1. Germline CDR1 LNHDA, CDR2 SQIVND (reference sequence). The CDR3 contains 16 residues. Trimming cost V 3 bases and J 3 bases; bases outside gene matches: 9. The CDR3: CASSIQRSGGHYGYTF. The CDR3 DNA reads TGTGCCAGTAGTATTCAACGATCAGGGGGCCACTATGGCTACACCTTC.

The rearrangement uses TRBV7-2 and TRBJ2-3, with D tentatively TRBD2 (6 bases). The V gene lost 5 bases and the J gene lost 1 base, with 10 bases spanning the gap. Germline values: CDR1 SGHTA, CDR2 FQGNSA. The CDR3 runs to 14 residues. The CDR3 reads CASSPGLRTDTQYF. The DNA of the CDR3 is TGTGCCAGCAGCCCGGGACTCCGCACAGATACGCAGTATTTT.

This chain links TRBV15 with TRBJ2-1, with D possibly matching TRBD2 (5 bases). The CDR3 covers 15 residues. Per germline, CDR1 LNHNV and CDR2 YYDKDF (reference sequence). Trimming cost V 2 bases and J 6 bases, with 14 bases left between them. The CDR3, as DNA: TGTGCCACCAGCAGATCATCCCTCCGGGGCAATGAGCAGTTCTTC. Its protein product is CATSRSSLRGNEQFF.

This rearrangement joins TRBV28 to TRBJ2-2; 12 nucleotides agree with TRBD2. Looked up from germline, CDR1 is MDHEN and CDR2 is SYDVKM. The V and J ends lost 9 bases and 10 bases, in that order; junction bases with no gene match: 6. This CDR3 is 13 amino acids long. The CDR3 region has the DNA TGTGCCAGTCTAGCGGGAGGGCGTCCGGAGCTGTTTTTT. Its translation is CASLAGGRPELFF.

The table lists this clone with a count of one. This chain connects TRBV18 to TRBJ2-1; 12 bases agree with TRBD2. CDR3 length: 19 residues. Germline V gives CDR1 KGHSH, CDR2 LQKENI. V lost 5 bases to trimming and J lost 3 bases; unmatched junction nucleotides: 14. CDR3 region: CASSRTSGESGGVYNEQFF. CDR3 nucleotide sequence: TGTGCCAGCTCAAGGACTAGCGGGGAGTCCGGTGGGGTCTACAATGAGCAGTTCTTC.

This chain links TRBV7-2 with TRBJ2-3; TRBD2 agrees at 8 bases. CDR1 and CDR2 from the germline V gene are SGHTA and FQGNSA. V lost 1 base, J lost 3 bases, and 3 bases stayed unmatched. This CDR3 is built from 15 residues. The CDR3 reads CASSLDGGRTDTQYF. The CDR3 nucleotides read TGTGCCAGCAGCTTAGATGGCGGGAGGACAGATACGCAGTATTTT.

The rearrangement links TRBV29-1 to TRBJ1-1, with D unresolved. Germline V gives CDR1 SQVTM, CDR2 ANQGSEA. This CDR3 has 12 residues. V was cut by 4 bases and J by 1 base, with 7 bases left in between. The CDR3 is CSVGVTNTEAFF. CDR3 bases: TGCAGCGTTGGAGTCACGAACACTGAAGCTTTCTTT. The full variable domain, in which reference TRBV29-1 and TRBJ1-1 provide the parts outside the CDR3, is SAVISQKPSRDICQRGTSLTIQCQVDSQVTMMFWYRQQPGQSLTLIATANQGSEATYESGFVIDKFPISRPNLTFSTLTVSNMSPEDSSIYLCSVGVTNTEAFFGQGTRLTVV.

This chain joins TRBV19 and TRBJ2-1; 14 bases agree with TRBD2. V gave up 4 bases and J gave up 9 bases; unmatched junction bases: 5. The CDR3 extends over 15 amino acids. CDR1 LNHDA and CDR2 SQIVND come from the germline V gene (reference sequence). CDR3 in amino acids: CASSKGLAGVGEQFF. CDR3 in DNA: TGTGCCAGTAGTAAGGGACTAGCGGGAGTTGGTGAGCAGTTCTTC.

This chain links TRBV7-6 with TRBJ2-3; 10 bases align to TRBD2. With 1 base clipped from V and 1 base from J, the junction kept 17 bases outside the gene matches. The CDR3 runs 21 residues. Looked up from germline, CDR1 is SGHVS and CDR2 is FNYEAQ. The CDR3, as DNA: TGTGCCAGCAGCTTAGTGGCACCCAGGGCTAGCGGGAGCCTAGGCACAGATACGCAGTATTTT. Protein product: CASSLVAPRASGSLGTDTQYF.

The CDR3: CASSSNPRGSEQFF. CDR3 sequence (DNA): TGTGCCAGCAGCTCCAACCCTCGCGGGAGTGAGCAGTTCTTC. The chain has TRBV5-5 and TRBJ2-1; 7 nucleotides line up with TRBD2. The CDR3 spans 14 residues. The ends lost 3 bases at V and 9 bases at J; junction bases unmatched: 9. Germline values: CDR1 SGHKS, CDR2 YYEKEE (reference sequence).

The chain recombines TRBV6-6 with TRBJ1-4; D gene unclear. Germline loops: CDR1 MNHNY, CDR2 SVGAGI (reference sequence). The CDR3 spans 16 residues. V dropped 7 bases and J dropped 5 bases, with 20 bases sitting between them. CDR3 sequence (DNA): TGTGCCAGCACCGGAGTAGTCCGGGGTTCCAATGAAAAACTGTTTTTT. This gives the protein CASTGVVRGSNEKLFF.

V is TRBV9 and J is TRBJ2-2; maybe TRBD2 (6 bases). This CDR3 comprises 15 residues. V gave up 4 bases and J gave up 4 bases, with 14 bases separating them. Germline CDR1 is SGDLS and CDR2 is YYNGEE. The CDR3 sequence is CASSTGLVVTGELFF. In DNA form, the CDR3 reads TGTGCCAGCAGCACGGGACTGGTTGTCACCGGGGAGCTGTTTTTT. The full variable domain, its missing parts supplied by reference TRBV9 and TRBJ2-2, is DSGVTQTPKHLITATGQRVTLRCSPRSGDLSVYWYQQSLDQGLQFLIQYYNGEERAKGNILERFSAQQFPDLHSELNLSSLELGDSALYFCASSTGLVVTGELFFGEGSRLTVL.

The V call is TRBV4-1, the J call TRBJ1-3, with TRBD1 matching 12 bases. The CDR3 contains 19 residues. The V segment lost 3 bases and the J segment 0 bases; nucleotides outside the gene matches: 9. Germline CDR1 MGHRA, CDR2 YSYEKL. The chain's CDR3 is CASSQSGTGGRISGNTIYF. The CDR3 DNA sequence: TGCGCCAGCAGCCAGTCGGGGACAGGGGGCAGAATCTCTGGAAACACCATATATTTT.